This section outlines one TCR beta chain sequence together with its context. Its antigen is currently unknown. The data belong to a study of CD8 T cells in ankylosing spondylitis. The junction had 5 bases not matched to a gene; V was cut back by 0 bases and J by 8 bases. Germline CDR1 SGHRS, CDR2 YFSETQ. The CDR3 contains 15 residues. The study, taken as a whole, reports: Reports say disease-linked clones showed up significantly more in matched ankylosing spondylitis synovial fluid.

A single record per CDR3 protein comes from TCRdb applying MiXCR to the 5' RACE reads. The repertoire includes 200,000 to 250,000 distinct CDR3 sequences, roughly 10% of them detected once, and about 20% sits in the top ten. The chain combines TRBV5-1 with TRBJ1-6; 7 bases are a match to TRBD1. The sequence derives from a male donor with ankylosing spondylitis or in good health (not recorded which). The sample comprised blood, either unsorted or a sorted T cell fraction (not recorded which). The CDR3 coding sequence is TGCGCCAGCAGCTTGGGGCCAGGGGGGTATTCACCCCTCCACTTT. This sequence encodes CASSLGPGGYSPLHF.